This T cell receptor beta chain was recorded in a study of blood T cells in healthy people across ages. Whole-study findings and limits: Estimated diversity that came from one million T cells was considered an underestimate. A conclusive naive versus antigen-experienced comparison was prevented by the unsorted PBMCs.

This clonotype appeared a few times. The antigen remains undetermined. A second PCR, run for about 7 to 11 cycles, used a sample-barcoded 5' primer plus a J-beta primer mix. TCRdb used MiXCR to reprocess the 5' RACE reads, holding one entry per CDR3 protein. Counted here are about 720,000 distinct CDR3 sequences, about a fifth occurring once; the ten biggest clones make up 20% to 25%. V was shortened by 5 bases and J by 4 bases, with 12 bases between the two germline ends. Germline-derived CDR1 and CDR2 are PRHDT and FYEKMQ (reference sequence). The CDR3 has 14 amino acids. The authors drew around 9.3 milliliters of peripheral blood from each donor. Per-sample yields of isolated PBMCs were at least 6 million.

This TCR was recovered from a man between 65 and 80 years old in good health. Specimen: blood. This sequence joins TRBV13 and TRBJ2-1; D unclear. Written as DNA, the CDR3 is TGTGCCAGCAGCGCGGTGGGCTATTACAATGAGCAGTTCTTC. Amino acid sequence: CASSAVGYYNEQFF.